This note documents a single TCR beta chain sequence. The data derive from a study of cytomegalovirus exposure and HLA in healthy donors. Vbeta (60) and Jbeta (13) primers were used in the PCR. The repertoire was sequenced with immunoSEQ multiplex PCR; TCRdb's copy has only in-frame clones and lacks some. The table records roughly 160,000 clones, roughly 82% of them present only once. V was pared by 3 bases and J by 3 bases, with 4 bases of the junction left unmatched. The CDR3 contains 14 residues. Germline V CDR1 and CDR2: MNHNY, SVGAGI (reference sequence). The sequenced material came from PBMCs. This chain connects TRBV6-6 to TRBJ2-5; 7 bases are shared with TRBD2. This sequence originates from a woman in her twenties or thirties in good health and CMV-seronegative. The CDR3: CASSYSSGEETQYF. CDR3 DNA: TGTGCCAGCAGTTATTCGAGCGGGGAAGAGACCCAGTACTTC.